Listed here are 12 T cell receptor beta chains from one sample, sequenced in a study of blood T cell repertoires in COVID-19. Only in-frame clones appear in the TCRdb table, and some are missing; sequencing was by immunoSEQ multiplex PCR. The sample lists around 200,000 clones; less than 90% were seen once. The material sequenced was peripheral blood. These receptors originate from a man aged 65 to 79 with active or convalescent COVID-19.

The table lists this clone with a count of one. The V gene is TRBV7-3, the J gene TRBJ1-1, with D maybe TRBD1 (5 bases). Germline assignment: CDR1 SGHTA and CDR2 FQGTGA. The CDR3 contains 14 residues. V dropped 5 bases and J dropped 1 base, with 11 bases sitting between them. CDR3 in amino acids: CASSLSTGNTEAFF. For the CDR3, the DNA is TGTGCCAGCAGCCTAAGTACAGGGAACACTGAAGCTTTCTTT.

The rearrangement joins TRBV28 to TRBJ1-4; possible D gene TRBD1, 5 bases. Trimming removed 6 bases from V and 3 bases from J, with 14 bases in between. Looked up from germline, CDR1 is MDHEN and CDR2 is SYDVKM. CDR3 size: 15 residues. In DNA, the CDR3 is TGTGCCAGCAGCTCCCTGGGGGAGGCTAATGAAAAACTGTTTTTT. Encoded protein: CASSSLGEANEKLFF.

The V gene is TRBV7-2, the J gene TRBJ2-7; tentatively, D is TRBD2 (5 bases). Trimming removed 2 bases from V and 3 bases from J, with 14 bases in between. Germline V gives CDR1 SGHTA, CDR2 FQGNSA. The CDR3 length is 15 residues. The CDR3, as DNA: TGTGCCAGCAGCTTATGGGGTGTGAGGGACTACGAGCAGTACTTC. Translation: CASSLWGVRDYEQYF.

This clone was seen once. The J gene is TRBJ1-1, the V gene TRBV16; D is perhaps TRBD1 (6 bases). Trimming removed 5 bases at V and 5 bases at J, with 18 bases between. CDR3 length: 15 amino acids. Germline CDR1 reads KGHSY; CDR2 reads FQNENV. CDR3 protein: CASSKGGGGRTEAFF. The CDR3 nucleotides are TGTGCCAGCAGCAAAGGGGGGGGAGGACGGACTGAAGCTTTCTTT.

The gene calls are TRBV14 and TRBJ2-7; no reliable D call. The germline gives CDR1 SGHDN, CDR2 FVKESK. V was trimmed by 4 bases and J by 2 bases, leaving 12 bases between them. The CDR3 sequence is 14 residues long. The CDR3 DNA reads TGTGCCAGCAGCCCCCGCTACAGACCCTACGAGCAGTACTTC. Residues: CASSPRYRPYEQYF.

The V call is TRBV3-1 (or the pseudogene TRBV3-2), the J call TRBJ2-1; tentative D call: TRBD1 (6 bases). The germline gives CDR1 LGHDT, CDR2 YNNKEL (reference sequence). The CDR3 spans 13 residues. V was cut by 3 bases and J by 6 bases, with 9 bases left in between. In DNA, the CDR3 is TGTGCCAGCAGCCAGGGCAGGGGCAATGAGCAGTTCTTC. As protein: CASSQGRGNEQFF.

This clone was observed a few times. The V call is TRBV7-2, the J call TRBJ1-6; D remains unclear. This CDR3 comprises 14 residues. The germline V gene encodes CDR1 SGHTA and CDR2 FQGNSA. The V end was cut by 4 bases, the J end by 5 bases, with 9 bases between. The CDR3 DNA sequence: TGTGCCAGCAGCTATTGGGCCGATAATTCACCCCTCCACTTT. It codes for CASSYWADNSPLHF.

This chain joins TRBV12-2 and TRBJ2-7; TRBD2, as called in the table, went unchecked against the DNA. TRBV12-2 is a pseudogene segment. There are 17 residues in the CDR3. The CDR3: CASRPRSRASGGYEQYF. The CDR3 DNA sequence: TGTGCAAGTCGCCCCCGAAGTAGGGCTAGCGGGGGGTACGAGCAGTACTTC.

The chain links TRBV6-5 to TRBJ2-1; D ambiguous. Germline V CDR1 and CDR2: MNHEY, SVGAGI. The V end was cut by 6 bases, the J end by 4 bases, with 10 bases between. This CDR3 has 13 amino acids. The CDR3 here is CASRTSFYNEQFF. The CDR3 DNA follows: TGTGCCAGCAGAACGAGTTTTTACAATGAGCAGTTCTTC.

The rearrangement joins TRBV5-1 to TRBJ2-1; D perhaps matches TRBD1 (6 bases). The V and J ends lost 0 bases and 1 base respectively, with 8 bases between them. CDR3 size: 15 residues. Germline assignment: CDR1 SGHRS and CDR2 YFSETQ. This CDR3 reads CASSLEDSSYNEQFF. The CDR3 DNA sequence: TGCGCCAGCAGCTTGGAGGACAGTTCCTACAATGAGCAGTTCTTC.

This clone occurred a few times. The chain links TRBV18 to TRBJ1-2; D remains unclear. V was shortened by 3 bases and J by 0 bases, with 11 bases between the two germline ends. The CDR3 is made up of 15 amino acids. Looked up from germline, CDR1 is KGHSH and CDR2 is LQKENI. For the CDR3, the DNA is TGTGCCAGCTCACCCGCGGGAGCTCCTAACTATGGCTACACCTTC. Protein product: CASSPAGAPNYGYTF.

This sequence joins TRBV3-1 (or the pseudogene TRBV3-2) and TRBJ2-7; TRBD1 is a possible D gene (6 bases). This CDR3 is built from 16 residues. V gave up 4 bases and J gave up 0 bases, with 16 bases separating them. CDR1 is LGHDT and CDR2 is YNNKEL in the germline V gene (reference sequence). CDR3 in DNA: TGTGCCAGCAGCCCCGCTGGACAGTTCTTCTCCTACGAGCAGTACTTC. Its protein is CASSPAGQFFSYEQYF.